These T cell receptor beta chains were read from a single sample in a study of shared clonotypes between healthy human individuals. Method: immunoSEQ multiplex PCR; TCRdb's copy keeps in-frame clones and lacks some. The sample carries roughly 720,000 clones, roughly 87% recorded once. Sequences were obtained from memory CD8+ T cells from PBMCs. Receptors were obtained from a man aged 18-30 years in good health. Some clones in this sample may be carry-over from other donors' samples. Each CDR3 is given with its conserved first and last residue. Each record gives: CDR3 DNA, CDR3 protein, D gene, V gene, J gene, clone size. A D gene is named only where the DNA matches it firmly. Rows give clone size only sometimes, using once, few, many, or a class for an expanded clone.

cdr3_nt: TGCGCCAGCAGCTTAGGGACAGGCTCAGAGGCTTTCTTT; cdr3_aa: CASSLGTGSEAFF; d_call: TRBD1; v_call: TRBV5-1; j_call: TRBJ1-1; clone_size: -
cdr3_nt: TGTGCCTGGGGGCGGGGTACTGAAGCTTTCTTT; cdr3_aa: CAWGRGTEAFF; d_call: -; v_call: TRBV30; j_call: TRBJ1-1; clone_size: -
cdr3_nt: TGTGCCAGCAGCGCAATACCTAGCGGGAGGTCCGTCACAGATACGCAGTATTTT; cdr3_aa: CASSAIPSGRSVTDTQYF; d_call: TRBD2; v_call: TRBV9; j_call: TRBJ2-3; clone_size: -
cdr3_nt: TGTGCCAGCAGTGACCCGGGGGATGGTGAAAAACTGTTTTTT; cdr3_aa: CASSDPGDGEKLFF; d_call: -; v_call: TRBV2; j_call: TRBJ1-4; clone_size: -
cdr3_nt: TGTGCCAGCAGCGGGACGGGACTAGCGGGAGGATCCTACGAGCAGTACTTC; cdr3_aa: CASSGTGLAGGSYEQYF; d_call: TRBD2; v_call: TRBV9; j_call: TRBJ2-7; clone_size: -
cdr3_nt: TGCAGCGTTGACACGGGTGATGATACGCAGTATTTT; cdr3_aa: CSVDTGDDTQYF; d_call: -; v_call: TRBV29-1; j_call: TRBJ2-3; clone_size: -
cdr3_nt: TGTGCCAGCAGCTTCCCGGGACAGTCGAACACTGAAGCTTTCTTT; cdr3_aa: CASSFPGQSNTEAFF; d_call: TRBD1; v_call: TRBV7-6; j_call: TRBJ1-1; clone_size: -
cdr3_nt: TGTGCCAGCAGCTTAGGGGGACTAGCGGGAGGGAATGAGCAGTTCTTC; cdr3_aa: CASSLGGLAGGNEQFF; d_call: TRBD2; v_call: TRBV7-9; j_call: TRBJ2-1; clone_size: -
cdr3_nt: TGTGCCAGCGGGGAGCGCTACGAGCAGTACTTC; cdr3_aa: CASGERYEQYF; d_call: -; v_call: TRBV6-5; j_call: TRBJ2-7; clone_size: -
cdr3_nt: TGTGCCAGCGGGAGCTACAATGAGCAGTTCTTC; cdr3_aa: CASGSYNEQFF; d_call: -; v_call: TRBV27; j_call: TRBJ2-1; clone_size: once
cdr3_nt: TGCAGCGTTGAAGGGCATGGGCCCCTTGAAGCTTTCTTT; cdr3_aa: CSVEGHGPLEAFF; d_call: -; v_call: TRBV29-1; j_call: TRBJ1-1; clone_size: -
cdr3_nt: TGTGCCACCAGCAGAGGGACAGGGGGCGGGAATGAGCAGTTCTTC; cdr3_aa: CATSRGTGGGNEQFF; d_call: TRBD1; v_call: TRBV15; j_call: TRBJ2-1; clone_size: -
cdr3_nt: TGTGCCAGCAGTTTACGGGGGAGACTCTACGAGCAGTACTTC; cdr3_aa: CASSLRGRLYEQYF; d_call: -; v_call: TRBV27; j_call: TRBJ2-7; clone_size: -
cdr3_nt: TGCGCCAGCAGCCAGGAAACCCTAAGCGGGAGGGCGTATGAGCAGTTCTTC; cdr3_aa: CASSQETLSGRAYEQFF; d_call: TRBD2; v_call: TRBV4-3; j_call: TRBJ2-1; clone_size: -
cdr3_nt: TGTGCCAGCAGTTCCTCGGGCTCCTACGAGCAGTACTTC; cdr3_aa: CASSSSGSYEQYF; d_call: -; v_call: TRBV27; j_call: TRBJ2-7; clone_size: -
cdr3_nt: TGTGCCAGCAGAGACCGGACAGGGCTGAGCGAGCAGTACTTC; cdr3_aa: CASRDRTGLSEQYF; d_call: TRBD1; v_call: TRBV6-5; j_call: TRBJ2-7; clone_size: -
cdr3_nt: TGTGCCAGTAGATACTACCAAGGACAGGGCTATGGCTACACCTTC; cdr3_aa: CASRYYQGQGYGYTF; d_call: TRBD1; v_call: TRBV19; j_call: TRBJ1-2; clone_size: once
cdr3_nt: TGTGCCAGCACCAAGACAGGACAGGGTTTCTCCCATGAGCAGTTCTTC; cdr3_aa: CASTKTGQGFSHEQFF; d_call: TRBD1; v_call: TRBV27; j_call: TRBJ2-1; clone_size: -
cdr3_nt: TGTGCCAGTAGTTTGAGGACTAGCGGGAGTATAGAGACCCAGTACTTC; cdr3_aa: CASSLRTSGSIETQYF; d_call: TRBD2; v_call: TRBV19; j_call: TRBJ2-5; clone_size: -
cdr3_nt: TGCGCCAGCAGCTTGGCCTTATTTGGGCAGGGTATGACTGAAGCTTTCTTT; cdr3_aa: CASSLALFGQGMTEAFF; d_call: -; v_call: TRBV5-1; j_call: TRBJ1-1; clone_size: -
cdr3_nt: TGTGCCAGCAGCTTATGGCGGCAAGAGACCCAGTACTTC; cdr3_aa: CASSLWRQETQYF; d_call: -; v_call: TRBV11-3; j_call: TRBJ2-5; clone_size: many
cdr3_nt: TGTGCCAGCAGCGATATTAGGGGGCACGAGCAGTACTTC; cdr3_aa: CASSDIRGHEQYF; d_call: TRBD1; v_call: TRBV5-4; j_call: TRBJ2-7; clone_size: -
cdr3_nt: TGTGCCAGCAGCTCGGGCGGCGGAAATCAGCCCCAGCATTTT; cdr3_aa: CASSSGGGNQPQHF; d_call: -; v_call: TRBV7-9; j_call: TRBJ1-5; clone_size: -
cdr3_nt: TGTGCCAGCAGCTTGGGACTAGCGGGATCTAGCACAGATACGCAGTATTTT; cdr3_aa: CASSLGLAGSSTDTQYF; d_call: TRBD2; v_call: TRBV27; j_call: TRBJ2-3; clone_size: -
cdr3_nt: TGTGCCAGCAGTGTGCGACTAGCGGGGTCCGAGCAGTACTTC; cdr3_aa: CASSVRLAGSEQYF; d_call: TRBD2; v_call: TRBV2; j_call: TRBJ2-7; clone_size: -
cdr3_nt: TGTGCCAGCAGTTTGGGGGATACGCAGTATTTT; cdr3_aa: CASSLGDTQYF; d_call: -; v_call: TRBV27; j_call: TRBJ2-3; clone_size: once
cdr3_nt: TGTGCCAGCAGCTCCCGACAGAGCTCCTACAATGAGCAGTTCTTC; cdr3_aa: CASSSRQSSYNEQFF; d_call: -; v_call: TRBV11-2; j_call: TRBJ2-1; clone_size: -
cdr3_nt: TGTGCCAGCAGCCCCAGCTCTCTACTCAGCTCCTACGAGCAGTACTTC; cdr3_aa: CASSPSSLLSSYEQYF; d_call: -; v_call: TRBV4-2; j_call: TRBJ2-7; clone_size: -
cdr3_nt: TGTGCCAGCAGTTTCTCGACAGACTTAGGGGATACGCAGTATTTT; cdr3_aa: CASSFSTDLGDTQYF; d_call: -; v_call: TRBV28; j_call: TRBJ2-3; clone_size: once
cdr3_nt: TGTGCCAGCAGCCTGCCGTTAAACGAGCAGTACTTC; cdr3_aa: CASSLPLNEQYF; d_call: -; v_call: TRBV7-3; j_call: TRBJ2-7; clone_size: -
cdr3_nt: TGTGCCAGCAGTCCAGCTCTAGCCAAAAACATTCAGTACTTC; cdr3_aa: CASSPALAKNIQYF; d_call: -; v_call: TRBV25-1; j_call: TRBJ2-4; clone_size: -